The present entry profiles one T cell receptor beta chain with its context. The antigen this receptor binds is unknown. Base qualities were left out, and no much larger clone turns up one base away. This specimen comes from a study of cytomegalovirus exposure and HLA in healthy donors (dated by TCRdb to about 2017). General notes on the study: According to an earlier analysis of a few hundred of the donors, roughly 180 million T cells yielded 117 million unique TCR beta sequences and less than 300 Gb of sequence data. About 280 gigabases of sequencing data and roughly 90 million unique TCR sequences were included in an early release covering under 650 HLA-typed donors. Of the approximately 370 genotyped donors, less than 90% were placed in the genetic ancestry cluster associated with self-reported Caucasian donors. The study aimed to test whether cataloging public T cell receptors could reveal signatures of past pathogen exposure. Using immunosequencing, the study profiled T cell repertoires from 666 subjects and related those repertoires to cytomegalovirus serostatus. Besides the first cohort of around 670 subjects, a separate validation cohort made up of over 100 different subjects was used. To predict cytomegalovirus infection status, the study combined high-throughput TCR immunosequencing, statistical association of individual TCRs with disease status, and machine learning. In a later analysis, previously published TCR beta repertoires from some 640 donors were re-analyzed and high-resolution HLA genotyping was added so that TCR occurrence patterns could be studied. Rather than drawing on any new phenotypic data, the later analysis identified candidate immune exposures from TCR beta sequences and the way those sequences occurred across donors. An earlier analysis of about 620 of the donors applied high-throughput TCR beta sequencing to assess whether each TCR beta V gene segment acted as functional or pseudogenic. Donor age, sex, ethnicity and CMV serostatus were compiled alongside the repertoire data. A later genetic analysis took genome-wide SNP genotypes for about 65% of the roughly 670 donors and used that subset as a discovery cohort. All discovery cohort repertoires had been generated using a single sequencing platform. HLA typing covered class I and class II loci at four-digit resolution. The number of donors typed differed by locus, with roughly 629-640 for A, B, C, DRB1 and DQB1, more than 500 for DQA1, about 610 for DPA1, and 400 to 490 for DPB1. Roughly five DR-DQ haplotypes were handled as single units for association and clustering because linkage in the cohort was strong. Among almost 400 genotyped donors of the cohort, an average of about 240,000 unique TCR beta nucleotide sequences were sequenced per donor, approximately 20% of them non-productive. General conclusions and limits of the study: A further reported finding was that TCR beta sequences accurately predicted the HLA-A and HLA-B alleles for most subjects in the first cohort. In the study, 150 to 200 TCR beta chains were listed as associated with cytomegalovirus. Some IMGT-functional V segments, including TRBV6-2 and TRBV6-3, could not be told apart with the 87-base-pair reads, so those segments were excluded. Only TCR beta chains were sequenced in this cohort, and the absence of alpha or paired-chain data limited detectable features. In vitro tests confirmed that three of the cytomegalovirus-associated TCR beta chains recognize cytomegalovirus antigens. In a later analysis, most CMV-associated TCR beta chains were found to appear HLA-restricted, with HLA associations seemingly driven largely by CMV exposure. An earlier analysis of approximately 590 of the donors showed that most TCR beta V segments appeared in productive rearrangements either about 87% or about 30% of the time, which broadly matched IMGT annotations. At a false discovery rate of 0.05, a later analysis linked approximately 18,000 TCR beta sequences to specific HLA alleles. Compared with the roughly 720-donor mean, donors in an Asian-associated ancestry cluster had fewer N-insertions in productive TCRs, according to a later genetic analysis. About 17 rarely observed V segments, including chromosome 9 orphons, were excluded from the earlier analysis of some 590 of the donors because counts were too low. When HLA alleles, especially DR and DQ, strongly co-occurred, attributing TCR associations to individual alleles was difficult. The authors suggested that the approach could potentially be extended to other disease states and immunological phenotypes. CMV serostatus was the only immune exposure information available for the cohort. In a later genetic analysis, a missense DCLRE1C variant was associated with V-gene and J-gene trimming of TCR beta chains, and the association was replicated in an independent cohort. Sequencing depth was assumed to be roughly uniform across donors in the presence/absence analyses, though that assumption may not hold. Because some donors lacked HLA typing at each locus, the association tests relied only on the typed subset. According to a later analysis, parvovirus B19, influenza, CMV and Epstein-Barr virus appeared linked to several top co-occurrence clusters. Cytomegalovirus status was reported to be diagnosed by the classifier with high specificity and sensitivity in both the original and validation cohorts. Across donors, most TCR sequences were observed very rarely, whereas some public TCRs were present in many individuals. In a later analysis, the rate of TCR association differed among HLA loci, with DRB1 alleles having the most associated TCRs and HLA-C alleles having the fewest. The sequencing pipeline was judged likely to have produced a cluster of highly shared sequence variants as a technical artifact. Correlated functional status among segregating V segments might be attributable to linkage disequilibrium, but an unknown experimental factor could not be ruled out. In a later analysis, HLA-associated TCR beta chains were found to be more clonally expanded and to have lower generation probabilities than equally common non-associated chains.

The CDR3, from cysteine to phenylalanine, totals 15 residues. Only the CDR3 DNA stays, 45 bases, in frame from base 1. V is clipped by 4 bases and J by 5 bases, and the sequence between their germline boundaries is 18 bases long. The germline V gene encodes CDR1 SGHNT and CDR2 YYREEE (reference sequence). Library preparation employed the immunoSEQ multiplex PCR assay. A mixture of 60 forward primers for TCR Vbeta segments and 13 reverse primers for TCR Jbeta segments was used in the multiplex PCR. The CDR3 region of rearranged TCR beta genes was amplified from genomic DNA by a multiplex PCR assay. The amplified TCR beta libraries were sequenced on the Illumina HiSeq System as 87-base-pair reads. Regarding the original processing steps: A later analysis counted about 80 million unique TCR beta chains across the 670 or so repertoires, and some 11 million of these chains were shared by at least two donors. Raw reads were error-corrected and collapsed into unique sequences with a nearest-neighbor algorithm that merged closely related sequences to remove PCR and sequencing errors. Alignment of CDR3 sequences to IMGT reference sequences was used to assign V, D and J gene segments. For a sequence to be retained, a match of at least six nucleotides was required to both a V gene segment and a J gene segment. A rearrangement was called productive if the CDR3 had no stop codons and remained in frame with V and J, and every other rearrangement was called non-productive. Following IMGT convention, CDR3 was defined as the stretch from the second conserved V-encoded cysteine up to the conserved J-encoded phenylalanine. The earlier analysis of roughly 590 of the donors excluded any sequence lacking an unambiguous match to a single V gene segment. An earlier analysis of several hundred of the donors classified V segments as functional when productive rearrangements were above 56.7% and as segregating when the standard deviation between donors was above 5%. A statistical classification framework was developed to diagnose cytomegalovirus status using the catalog of TCR beta chain sequences. A later analysis assigned V and J genes by comparing TCR nucleotide sequences with IMGT/GENE-DB human TR gene sequences. Using the TCRdist pipeline, a later analysis assigned CDR3 sequences along with most-parsimonious VDJ recombination scenarios. In a later analysis, each TCR beta chain was defined by its CDR3 amino acid sequence together with its V-gene family, and reads without a unique V-gene family were excluded. In a later analysis, fewer than 600 highly shared, low-generation-probability nucleotide sequences were removed to address suspected cross-contamination and a sequencing artifact. In a later analysis, a clonal expansion index for each public chain was calculated from normalized within-repertoire ranks of inferred template counts. In a later analysis, generation probabilities were computed with a VDJ recombination model fitted to out-of-frame rearrangements, and the resulting probabilities were checked against IGoR. A later analysis scored TCR-TCR, TCR-HLA and TCR-CMV co-occurrence with hypergeometric tests, applying a repertoire-size bias correction to TCR pairs. A later analysis estimated false discovery rates by permuting HLA or CMV assignments 20 times. In a later analysis, co-occurring TCRs were grouped using DBSCAN, and TCRdist sequence similarity was added for clustering within HLA-allele-positive subsets. Repertoires with fewer than 30,000 or more than 120,000 public chains, plus five repertoires with anomalous nucleotide sharing, were excluded from co-occurrence clustering. TCRdb holds this immuneACCESS table with in-frame rearrangements only. Some clones are missing; in checked studies, unresolved V genes explain under half, and the rest has no known cause. That table supplies the V and J calls and clone size; D and trimming were determined from the DNA. The sample table lists some 100,000 clones, approximately 84% of them with a count of one. The ten most abundant clones make up around 1.2% of the sample.

The cohort comprised 550 to 700 healthy bone marrow donors. At the time of sampling, every cohort member was nominally healthy, though immune exposures that went unrecorded were likely present. The donor tested CMV seropositive and was one of the 289 seropositive cohort members. Every donor gave a peripheral blood sample, and the peripheral blood mononuclear cells from that sample were used for TCR beta sequencing. Genomic DNA extraction from the blood cell samples was performed with the Qiagen DNeasy Blood Extraction Kit. This TCR was recovered from a girl under 10 years old in good health and CMV-seropositive. The receptor chain draws on TRBV5-4 and TRBJ2-5; possibly the D gene is TRBD2, per 6 matching bases. The sample consisted of PBMCs. The DNA sequence is given as TGTGCCAGCAGCGGGTCTACGGAGGGCCGGGAGACCCAGTACTTC. Its translation reads: CASSGSTEGRETQYF.